This T cell receptor (beta chain) was recovered during a study of lymphopenia after photon versus proton radiotherapy. Germline values: CDR1 MNHEY, CDR2 SMNVEV (reference sequence). V was cut by 6 bases and J by 4 bases, with 12 bases left in between. The CDR3 is made up of 13 amino acids. Study-level findings and limits: Post-nadir TCR diversity decline inversely tracked overall survival among those who died. Under photons, naive T cells and diversity fell while effector/memory populations rose.

Concerning this clone: The antigen is undetermined.

Clones were sequenced by immunoSEQ multiplex PCR, and TCRdb holds only the in-frame ones, with some missing. This sample has around 29,000 clones, with about 87% found just once. The sample here was peripheral blood, taken from a patient treated with proton-based radiotherapy. The sequence came from an older woman with cholangiocarcinoma. Some clones in this sample may be carry-over from other donors' samples. The chain uses TRBV27 and TRBJ1-2, with D perhaps matching TRBD1 (5 bases). Here the CDR3 reads CASSPTGGYGYTF. The CDR3 nucleotides read TGTGCCAGCAGCCCCACAGGCGGCTATGGCTACACCTTC.